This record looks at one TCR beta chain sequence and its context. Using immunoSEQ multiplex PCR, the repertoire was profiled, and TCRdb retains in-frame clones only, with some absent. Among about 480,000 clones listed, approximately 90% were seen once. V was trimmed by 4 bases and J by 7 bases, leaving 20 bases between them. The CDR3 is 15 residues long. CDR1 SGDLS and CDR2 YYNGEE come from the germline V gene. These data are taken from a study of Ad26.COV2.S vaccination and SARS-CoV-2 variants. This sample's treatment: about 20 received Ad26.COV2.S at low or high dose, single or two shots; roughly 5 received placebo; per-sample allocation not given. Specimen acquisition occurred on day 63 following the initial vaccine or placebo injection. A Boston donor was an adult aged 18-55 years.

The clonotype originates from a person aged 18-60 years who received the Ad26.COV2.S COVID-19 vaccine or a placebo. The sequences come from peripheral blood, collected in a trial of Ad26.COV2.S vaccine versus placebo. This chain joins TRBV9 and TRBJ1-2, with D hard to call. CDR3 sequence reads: CASSPRVREFSGYTF. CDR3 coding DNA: TGTGCCAGCAGCCCCCGGGTAAGGGAATTTAGTGGCTACACCTTC.